The 20 T cell receptor beta chains given below trace back to one sample, sequenced in a study of cytomegalovirus exposure and HLA in healthy donors. Primers for the PCR totalled 60 Vbeta and 13 Jbeta. Clones were read by immunoSEQ multiplex PCR, and TCRdb kept only the in-frame ones, dropping some. There are 150,000 or so clones in the sample, with roughly 1.3% held by the top ten. Sequenced sample: PBMCs. All receptors derive from a woman aged 55-69 years in good health and CMV-seronegative.

The V call is TRBV4-1, the J call TRBJ1-1, with D uncertain. The V end was cut by 0 bases, the J end by 1 base, with 6 bases between. The V gene's germline CDR1 is MGHRA and CDR2 YSYEKL. The CDR3 consists of 14 residues. CDR3 nucleotide sequence: TGCGCCAGCAGCCAAGATAGAAGGAACACTGAAGCTTTCTTT. Encoded protein: CASSQDRRNTEAFF.

This sequence joins TRBV7-2 and TRBJ2-1; D possibly corresponds to TRBD2 (6 bases). CDR1 SGHTA and CDR2 FQGNSA come from the germline V gene. CDR3 length: 14 residues. Trimming left V 0 bases short and J 8 bases short, with 11 bases between. The chain's CDR3 is CASSLAQIADEQFF. The DNA for the CDR3 is TGTGCCAGCAGCTTAGCGCAGATAGCGGATGAGCAGTTCTTC.

V is TRBV11-2 and J is TRBJ1-1, with D tentatively TRBD1 (5 bases). The CDR3 covers 14 residues. With 0 bases removed from V and 1 base from J, the gap between germline ends came to 6 bases. Germline CDR1 and CDR2: SGHAT and FQNNGV. CDR3 region: CASSLEGGNTEAFF. The CDR3 nucleotides are TGTGCCAGCAGCTTAGAGGGGGGGAACACTGAAGCTTTCTTT.

The gene calls are TRBV6-5 and TRBJ1-2, with D possibly being TRBD1 (6 bases). CDR1 and CDR2 from the germline V gene are MNHEY and SVGAGI. This CDR3 has 13 amino acids. Trimming shortened V by 6 bases and J by 7 bases, and 15 bases separated the two germline ends. DNA for the CDR3: TGTGCCAGCAGCGGCGGCACCAGGGGTGGCTACACCTTC. This codes for CASSGGTRGGYTF.

This rearrangement joins TRBV6-6 to TRBJ2-2, with 9 positions matching TRBD2. This CDR3 region has 14 residues. Per germline, CDR1 MNHNY and CDR2 SVGAGI (reference sequence). The V segment lost 8 bases and the J segment 6 bases; nucleotides outside the gene matches: 7. The CDR3 DNA reads as TGTGCCAGCGAGGGCAGCGGGAGGTCCGGGGAGCTGTTTTTT. It is translated as CASEGSGRSGELFF.

This sequence joins TRBV6-5 and TRBJ1-2; 9 bases are shared with TRBD1. Germline assignment: CDR1 MNHEY and CDR2 SVGAGI. The CDR3 consists of 14 residues. The junction had 6 bases not matched to a gene; V was cut back by 5 bases and J by 5 bases. This CDR3 is CASSPWGTGYGYTF. The CDR3 DNA is TGTGCCAGCAGTCCATGGGGGACAGGGTATGGCTACACCTTC.

Remarks on this clone: Other DNA sequences of this sample code for an identical CDR3. This chain uses TRBV19 with TRBJ2-5; the D gene is possibly TRBD1 (6 bases). CDR3 length: 13 residues. Germline CDR1 reads LNHDA; CDR2 reads SQIVND (reference sequence). Trimming cost V 2 bases and J 2 bases, with 6 bases left between them. CDR3: CASSIRGQETQYF. In DNA, the CDR3 is TGTGCCAGTAGTATAAGGGGGCAAGAGACCCAGTACTTC.

The chain joins TRBV7-2 to TRBJ1-5; D is possibly TRBD1 (5 bases). There are 13 residues in the CDR3. Trimming took off 5 bases at V and 7 bases at J, with 12 bases between the two ends. Germline assignment: CDR1 SGHTA and CDR2 FQGNSA. CDR3 region: CASSPSGLQPQHF. The CDR3, as DNA: TGTGCCAGCAGCCCTTCAGGGTTGCAGCCCCAGCATTTT.

This chain connects TRBV7-9 to TRBJ1-2; D is undetermined. Germline CDR1 is SEHNR and CDR2 is FQNEAQ (reference sequence). Trimming removed 0 bases from V and 8 bases from J, with 16 bases in between. The CDR3 is 15 residues long. The CDR3 region has the DNA TGTGCCAGCAGCTTAGCGGCAGACGCACTGCGGGGCTACACCTTC. This sequence encodes CASSLAADALRGYTF.

V is TRBV30 and J is TRBJ2-1; TRBD2 is a possible D gene (7 bases). The length of the CDR3 is 14 residues. V lost 1 base and J 6 bases, leaving 13 bases between the germline ends. Germline lookup yields CDR1 GTSNPN and CDR2 SVGIG (reference sequence). The DNA for the CDR3 is TGTGCCTGGAGTGGGGTAGGGGGGGTCAATGAGCAGTTCTTC. It encodes CAWSGVGGVNEQFF.

The chain joins TRBV13 to TRBJ2-7; tentative D call: TRBD2 (6 bases). Trimming shortened V by 6 bases and J by 5 bases, and 20 bases separated the two germline ends. Germline lookup yields CDR1 PRHDT and CDR2 FYEKMQ (reference sequence). The CDR3 runs to 15 residues. The DNA for the CDR3 is TGTGCCAGCAGTTACGCTAGTGGGGGGTTCGACGAGCAGTACTTC. Translation gives CASSYASGGFDEQYF.

CDR3 bases: TGCGCCAGCACCCCCATTCCCAGGAAAGAGACCCAGTACTTC. Protein sequence: CASTPIPRKETQYF. V usage is TRBV5-1 and J usage is TRBJ2-5, with no clear D. The CDR3 runs to 14 residues. V shed 6 bases and J shed 3 bases, with 15 bases lying between them. CDR1 is SGHRS and CDR2 is YFSETQ in the germline V gene. The variable domain in full, completed from reference TRBV5-1 and TRBJ2-5, reads KAGVTQTPRYLIKTRGQQVTLSCSPISGHRSVSWYQQTPGQGLQFLFEYFSETQRNKGNFPGRFSGRQFSNSRSEMNVSTLELGDSALYLCASTPIPRKETQYFGPGTRLLVL.

The V and J genes are TRBV27 and TRBJ2-7; 10 bases are shared with TRBD2. The V segment lost 1 base and the J segment 6 bases; nucleotides outside the gene matches: 6. The CDR3 loop spans 15 amino acids. Germline CDR1 reads MNHEY; CDR2 reads SMNVEV (reference sequence). CDR3 sequence reads: CASSLYLAGVREQYF. The CDR3 coding sequence is TGTGCCAGCAGTTTATATCTAGCGGGAGTTCGCGAGCAGTACTTC.

The chain employs TRBV6-5 and TRBJ2-3; weak D call: TRBD2 (5 bases). Between the trimmed V and J ends, which lost 5 bases and 2 bases, there was a span of 14 bases. The germline gives CDR1 MNHEY, CDR2 SVGAGI. The CDR3 loop spans 15 amino acids. In DNA form, the CDR3 reads TGTGCCAGCAGTAATCCTCCGGGAACCACAGATACGCAGTATTTT. It encodes CASSNPPGTTDTQYF.

V and J are TRBV4-3 and TRBJ2-3; D uncertain. The CDR3 spans 14 residues. The germline CDR1 and CDR2 sequences are LGHNA and YSLEER. V was pared by 4 bases and J by 5 bases, with 13 bases between. CDR3 sequence reads: CASSRDRLGDTQYF. CDR3 bases: TGCGCCAGCAGCCGAGACCGGCTAGGAGATACGCAGTATTTT.

The rearrangement uses TRBV7-8 and TRBJ2-7, with D possibly TRBD2 on 8 matching bases. Looked up from germline, CDR1 is SGHVS and CDR2 is FQNEAQ. With 3 bases removed from V and 7 bases from J, the gap between germline ends came to 16 bases. The CDR3 spans 14 residues. CDR3 sequence: CASSLGTVAGEQYF. CDR3 nucleotide sequence: TGTGCCAGCAGCTTGGGGACAGTAGCGGGAGAGCAGTACTTC.

The chain is built from TRBV7-9 and TRBJ2-7; perhaps TRBD2 as D (5 bases). Germline V gene data show CDR1 as SEHNR and CDR2 as FQNEAQ (reference sequence). The CDR3 contains 17 residues. The ends were cut back, 5 bases at V and 3 bases at J, with 23 bases in the middle. DNA for the CDR3: TGTGCCAGCAGCCCTCGAGGGAACAGTCAATTCTTCTACGAGCAGTACTTC. This sequence encodes CASSPRGNSQFFYEQYF.

The CDR3 DNA reads as TGCGCCAGCAGCTTACTAGCGGGAGGCGGCAATGAGCAGTTCTTC. The encoded protein is CASSLLAGGGNEQFF. V and J are TRBV5-1 and TRBJ2-1; 12 bases are shared with TRBD2. V lost 2 bases, J lost 6 bases, and 3 bases stayed unmatched. This CDR3 is built from 15 residues. The germline V gene encodes CDR1 SGHRS and CDR2 YFSETQ.

The chain couples TRBV27 to TRBJ2-7; D may be TRBD2 (6 bases). Trimming took off 0 bases at V and 3 bases at J, with 12 bases between the two ends. The CDR3 contains 15 residues. The germline V gene encodes CDR1 MNHEY and CDR2 SMNVEV (reference sequence). The CDR3 region has the DNA TGTGCCAGCAGTTTATCAGGAGGGGTGCTCTACGAGCAGTACTTC. This sequence encodes CASSLSGGVLYEQYF.

J is TRBJ2-5 and V is TRBV27, with 8 bases that match TRBD2. With 3 bases clipped from V and 1 base from J, the junction kept 10 bases outside the gene matches. CDR1 and CDR2 (germline): MNHEY, SMNVEV (reference sequence). This CDR3 spans 17 amino acids. Here the CDR3 DNA reads TGTGCCAGCAGTTTCCGGGGGACTAGTAAGGCCCAAGAGACCCAGTACTTC. Amino acid sequence: CASSFRGTSKAQETQYF.